The 14 T cell receptor beta chains given below trace back to one sample, sequenced in a study of T cells in Graves' hyperthyroidism and ophthalmopathy. Researchers amplified the TCR beta CDR3 regions from RNA transcripts. With the HTBI primer set, the TCR CDR3 went through a first round of RT-PCR. TCRdb itself ran the multiplex PCR reads through MiXCR, one entry per CDR3 protein. The repertoire holds roughly 500,000 distinct CDR3 sequences, with 46% as singletons. Source material: peripheral blood or thyroid tissue (not recorded which). The receptors derive from an adult woman with Graves' disease, either hyperthyroidism or ophthalmopathy (not recorded which).

This clonotype was seen a few times. This sequence joins TRBV30 and TRBJ1-6; unclear D gene. V lost 0 bases and J lost 10, with 16 bases in between. The CDR3 consists of 15 residues. Germline lookup yields CDR1 GTSNPN and CDR2 SVGIG (reference sequence). The CDR3 nucleotides are TGTGCCTGGAGTGTACGCAGCGGTTTAGGATCACCCCTCCACTTT. Protein product: CAWSVRSGLGSPLHF.

This clonotype was recorded at least ten times. The gene calls are TRBV5-4 and TRBJ2-2; 7 bases are a match to TRBD1. Trimming cost V 7 bases and J 2 bases; bases outside gene matches: 8. CDR1 SGHNT and CDR2 YYREEE come from the germline V gene (reference sequence). This CDR3 has 15 amino acids. The CDR3: CASGPGTANTGELFF. The CDR3 bases are TGTGCCAGCGGACCGGGGACAGCCAACACCGGGGAGCTGTTTTTT.

The rearrangement links TRBV19 to TRBJ1-1; no clear D gene. The CDR3 contains 12 residues. The germline CDR1 and CDR2 sequences are LNHDA and SQIVND (reference sequence). V lost 6 bases to trimming and J lost 1 base, with 6 bases between them. The CDR3 DNA is TGTGCCAGTAGACCAGGGAACACTGAAGCTTTCTTT. Amino acids: CASRPGNTEAFF. Based on the CDR3 plus reference TRBV19 and TRBJ1-1, the full variable domain is DGGITQSPKYLFRKEGQNVTLSCEQNLNHDAMYWYRQDPGQGLRLIYYSQIVNDFQKGDIAEGYSVSREKKESFPLTVTSAQKNPTAFYLCASRPGNTEAFFGQGTRLTVV.

The sample holds many counts of this clonotype. This sequence joins TRBV12-3 or TRBV12-4 and TRBJ1-2, with 9 bases that match TRBD1. The CDR3 is 15 amino acids. Trimming removed 4 bases from V and 8 bases from J; junction bases left unmatched: 11. The CDR3 nucleotides read TGTGCCAGCAGTTCGGGAGACGGGACAGGGAGCGGCTACACCTTC. It encodes CASSSGDGTGSGYTF.

The V call is TRBV6-6, the J call TRBJ1-1; D gene ambiguous. Germline CDR1 is MNHNY and CDR2 is SVGAGI (reference sequence). CDR3 size: 16 residues. V shed 6 bases and J shed 1 base, with 18 bases lying between them. Written as DNA, the CDR3 is TGTGCCAGCAGAGCCTCCAAGGGTATCTGGAACACTGAAGCTTTCTTT. Protein sequence: CASRASKGIWNTEAFF.

In regard to this clonotype: Likely a read error: the CDR3 ends without its conserved phenylalanine or tryptophan. Because the CDR3's place on the DNA is in doubt, the DNA is left out and the CDR3 is given as listed by TCRdb. J is TRBJ2-5 and V is TRBV11-2; the table's D call TRBD2 went unverified against the DNA. The CDR3 numbers 15 amino acids, ends counted. CDR1 is SGHAT, CDR2 FQNNGV, per germline. CDR3 sequence reads: CASSPNDLLRGRAVI.

This chain uses TRBV29-1 with TRBJ1-2; D gene unclear. V lost 1 base and J 5 bases, leaving 8 bases between the germline ends. CDR1 is SQVTM, CDR2 ANQGSEA, per germline. This CDR3 comprises 12 residues. In nucleotides, the CDR3 is TGCAGCGTTGAAGCGGACCAATATGGCTACACCTTC. It specifies CSVEADQYGYTF.

The chain has TRBV2 and TRBJ2-2; D unresolved. CDR3 size: 14 residues. Germline lookup yields CDR1 SNHLY and CDR2 FYNNEI. V was shortened by 1 base and J by 5 bases, with 8 bases between the two germline ends. The CDR3 sequence is CASSEGVVTGELFF. The CDR3 DNA follows: TGTGCCAGCAGTGAAGGGGTGGTGACCGGGGAGCTGTTTTTT.

This clonotype was counted a few times. The V gene is TRBV7-9, the J gene TRBJ2-7; perhaps D is TRBD1 or TRBD2 (5 bases each). V lost 3 bases and J 5 bases, leaving 11 bases between the germline ends. The CDR3 consists of 13 residues. Germline V gives CDR1 SEHNR, CDR2 FQNEAQ (reference sequence). The chain's CDR3 is CASSFAPGHEQYF. The CDR3, as DNA: TGTGCCAGCAGCTTTGCTCCGGGGCACGAGCAGTACTTC.

The V and J genes are TRBV20-1 and TRBJ2-5; D ambiguous. The CDR3 runs 12 residues. Germline loops: CDR1 DFQATT, CDR2 SNEGSKA (reference sequence). The ends were cut back, 3 bases at V and 4 bases at J, with 9 bases in the middle. The CDR3 nucleotides are TGCAGTGCTAGGATAGGGTCAGAGACCCAGTACTTC. Translation: CSARIGSETQYF.

This clonotype was observed at least ten times. The V and J genes are TRBV29-1 and TRBJ1-1, with 9 nucleotides matching TRBD1. This CDR3 has 17 residues. Germline loops: CDR1 SQVTM, CDR2 ANQGSEA. Unmatched junction bases numbered 12, after V lost 4 bases and J lost 0 bases. The CDR3 bases are TGCAGCGTTGCCAGATTTCCGGGACAGGGCTTGAACACTGAAGCTTTCTTT. Translation gives CSVARFPGQGLNTEAFF.

The chain recombines TRBV9 with TRBJ1-1; D remains ambiguous. V dropped 8 bases and J dropped 3 bases, with 11 bases sitting between them. Germline lookup yields CDR1 SGDLS and CDR2 YYNGEE. This CDR3 has 12 amino acids. CDR3: CASSQWDTEAFF. The CDR3 DNA is TGTGCCAGTAGCCAATGGGACACTGAAGCTTTCTTT.

This clonotype was found many times. The J gene is TRBJ2-6, the V gene TRBV29-1; TRBD1 or TRBD2 may be the D gene (6 bases each). V shed 4 bases and J shed 2 bases, with 9 bases lying between them. Germline assignment: CDR1 SQVTM and CDR2 ANQGSEA. This CDR3 has 14 amino acids. The CDR3: CSVVGGAGANVLTF. CDR3 nucleotides: TGCAGCGTTGTGGGGGGCGCTGGGGCCAACGTCCTGACTTTC.

This clonotype was seen at least ten times. This sequence joins TRBV2 and TRBJ2-7, with 10 bases fitting TRBD2. The germline gives CDR1 SNHLY, CDR2 FYNNEI. This CDR3 has 14 amino acids. The V gene end was trimmed by 6 bases and the J gene end by 3 bases; junction bases not matched to a gene: 5. This CDR3 reads CASRASGSLYEQYF. The CDR3 DNA follows: TGTGCCAGCAGAGCTAGCGGGAGTCTCTACGAGCAGTACTTC.